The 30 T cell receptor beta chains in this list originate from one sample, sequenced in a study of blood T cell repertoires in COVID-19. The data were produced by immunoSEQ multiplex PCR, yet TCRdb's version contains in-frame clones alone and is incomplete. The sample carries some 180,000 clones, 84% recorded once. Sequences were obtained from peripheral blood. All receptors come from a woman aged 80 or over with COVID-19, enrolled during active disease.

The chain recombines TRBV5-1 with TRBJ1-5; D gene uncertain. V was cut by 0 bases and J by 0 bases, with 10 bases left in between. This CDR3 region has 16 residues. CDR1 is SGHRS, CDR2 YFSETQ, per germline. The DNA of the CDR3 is TGCGCCAGCAGCTTGGAGCCGCTGTATAGCAATCAGCCCCAGCATTTT. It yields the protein CASSLEPLYSNQPQHF.

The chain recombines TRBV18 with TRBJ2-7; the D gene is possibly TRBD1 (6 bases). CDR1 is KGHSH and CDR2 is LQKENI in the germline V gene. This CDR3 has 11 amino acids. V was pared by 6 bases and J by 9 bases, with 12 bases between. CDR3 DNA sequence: TGTGCCAGCTCGGGGGCTGGGTGGCAGTACTTC. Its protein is CASSGAGWQYF.

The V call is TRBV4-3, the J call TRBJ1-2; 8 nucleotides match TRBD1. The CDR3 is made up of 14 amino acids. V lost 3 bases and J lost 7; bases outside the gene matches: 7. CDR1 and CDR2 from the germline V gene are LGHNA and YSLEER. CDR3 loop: CASSHGQGAGGYTF. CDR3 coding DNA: TGCGCCAGCAGCCATGGGCAGGGGGCAGGTGGCTACACCTTC.

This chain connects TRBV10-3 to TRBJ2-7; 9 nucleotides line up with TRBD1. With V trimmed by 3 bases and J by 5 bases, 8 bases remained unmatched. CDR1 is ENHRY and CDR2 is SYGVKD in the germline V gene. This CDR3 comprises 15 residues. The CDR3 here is CAISDPGTGRNEQYF. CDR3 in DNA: TGTGCCATCAGTGACCCCGGGACAGGGAGGAACGAGCAGTACTTC.

The CDR3 is CASGARTGDHEQYF. The CDR3, as DNA: TGTGCCAGCGGTGCTAGGACAGGGGACCACGAGCAGTACTTC. The chain links TRBV2 to TRBJ2-7, with TRBD1 matching over 9 bases. The CDR3 is 14 amino acids. The trim removed 8 bases at V and 5 bases at J, leaving 10 bases unmatched. Germline V CDR1 and CDR2: SNHLY, FYNNEI.

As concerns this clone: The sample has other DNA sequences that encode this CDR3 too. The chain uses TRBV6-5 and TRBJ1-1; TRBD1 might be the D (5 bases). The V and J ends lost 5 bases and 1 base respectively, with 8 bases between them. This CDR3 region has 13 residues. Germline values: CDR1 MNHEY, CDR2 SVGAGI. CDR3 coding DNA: TGTGCCAGCAGTCTGGGGCGGAACACTGAAGCTTTCTTT. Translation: CASSLGRNTEAFF.

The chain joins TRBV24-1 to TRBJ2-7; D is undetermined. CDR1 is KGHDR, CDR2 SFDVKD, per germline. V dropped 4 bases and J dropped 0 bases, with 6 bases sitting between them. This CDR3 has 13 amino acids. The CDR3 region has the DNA TGTGCCACCAGTGACCCCAGCTCCTACGAGCAGTACTTC. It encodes CATSDPSSYEQYF.

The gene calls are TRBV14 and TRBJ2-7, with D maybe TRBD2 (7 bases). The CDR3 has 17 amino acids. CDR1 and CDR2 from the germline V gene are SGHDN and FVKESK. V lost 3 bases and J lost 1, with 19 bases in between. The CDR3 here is CASSHNGGLAPSYEQYF. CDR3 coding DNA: TGTGCCAGCAGCCACAACGGGGGGCTAGCGCCATCCTACGAGCAGTACTTC. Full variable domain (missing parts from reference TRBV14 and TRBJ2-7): EAGVTQFPSHSVIEKGQTVTLRCDPISGHDNLYWYRRVMGKEIKFLLHFVKESKQDESGMPNNRFLAERTGGTYSTLKVQPAELEDSGVYFCASSHNGGLAPSYEQYFGPGTRLTVT.

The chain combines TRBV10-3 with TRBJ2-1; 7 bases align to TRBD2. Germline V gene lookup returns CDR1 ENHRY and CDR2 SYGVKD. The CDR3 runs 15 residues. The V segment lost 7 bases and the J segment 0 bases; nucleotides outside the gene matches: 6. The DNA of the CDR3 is TGTGCCATCAAAAGCGGGGCAGACTCCTACAATGAGCAGTTCTTC. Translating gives CAIKSGADSYNEQFF.

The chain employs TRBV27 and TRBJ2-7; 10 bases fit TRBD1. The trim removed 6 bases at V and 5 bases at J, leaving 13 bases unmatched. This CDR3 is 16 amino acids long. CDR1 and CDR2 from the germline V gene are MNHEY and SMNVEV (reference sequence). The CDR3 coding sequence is TGTGCCAGCAGGCGCCTAGGGACAGGGGCCCTTCACGAGCAGTACTTC. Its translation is CASRRLGTGALHEQYF.

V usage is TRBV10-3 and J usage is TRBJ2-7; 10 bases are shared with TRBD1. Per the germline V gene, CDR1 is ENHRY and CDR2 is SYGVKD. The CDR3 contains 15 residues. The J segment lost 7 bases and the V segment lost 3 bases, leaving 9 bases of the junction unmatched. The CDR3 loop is CAISETGTGVGEQYF. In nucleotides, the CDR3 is TGTGCCATCAGTGAAACCGGGACAGGGGTAGGGGAGCAGTACTTC.

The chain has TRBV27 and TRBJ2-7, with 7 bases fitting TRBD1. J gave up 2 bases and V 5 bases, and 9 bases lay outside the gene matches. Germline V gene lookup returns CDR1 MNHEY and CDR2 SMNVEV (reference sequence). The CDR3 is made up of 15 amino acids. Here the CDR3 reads CASSLTGWNPYEQYF. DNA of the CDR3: TGTGCCAGCAGTCTGACAGGGTGGAATCCCTACGAGCAGTACTTC.

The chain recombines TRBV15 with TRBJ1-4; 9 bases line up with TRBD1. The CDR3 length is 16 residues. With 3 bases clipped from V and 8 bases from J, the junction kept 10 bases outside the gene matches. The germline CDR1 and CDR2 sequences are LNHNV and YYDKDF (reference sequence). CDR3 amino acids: CATSSEPQGAREKLFF. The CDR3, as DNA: TGTGCCACCAGCAGCGAGCCACAGGGGGCAAGAGAAAAACTGTTTTTT.

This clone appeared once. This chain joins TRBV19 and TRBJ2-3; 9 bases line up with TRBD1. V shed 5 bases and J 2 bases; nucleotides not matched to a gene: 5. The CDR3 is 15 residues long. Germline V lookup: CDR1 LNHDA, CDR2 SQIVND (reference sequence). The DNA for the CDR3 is TGTGCCAGTAGTCTAAGGGACAGGGTCACAGATACGCAGTATTTT. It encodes CASSLRDRVTDTQYF.

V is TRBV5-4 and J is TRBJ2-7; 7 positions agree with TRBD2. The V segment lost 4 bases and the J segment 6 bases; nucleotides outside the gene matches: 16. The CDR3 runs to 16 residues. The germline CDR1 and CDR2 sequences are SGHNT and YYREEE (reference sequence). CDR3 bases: TGTGCCAGCAGCCGCGGAAGGGACGGGAGGCGGAGCGAGCAGTACTTC. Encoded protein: CASSRGRDGRRSEQYF.

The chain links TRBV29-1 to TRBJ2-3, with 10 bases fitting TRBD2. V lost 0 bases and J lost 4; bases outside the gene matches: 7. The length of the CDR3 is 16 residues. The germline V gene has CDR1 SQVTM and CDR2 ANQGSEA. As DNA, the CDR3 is TGCAGCGTTGAAGATGTTAGCGGGGGGCCATCAGATACGCAGTATTTT. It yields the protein CSVEDVSGGPSDTQYF.

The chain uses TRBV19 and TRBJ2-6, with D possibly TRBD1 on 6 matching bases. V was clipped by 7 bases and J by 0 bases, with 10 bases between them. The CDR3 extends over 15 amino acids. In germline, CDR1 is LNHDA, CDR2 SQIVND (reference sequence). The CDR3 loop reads CASTWTASGANVLTF. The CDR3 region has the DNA TGTGCCAGTACCTGGACAGCCTCTGGGGCCAACGTCCTGACTTTC.

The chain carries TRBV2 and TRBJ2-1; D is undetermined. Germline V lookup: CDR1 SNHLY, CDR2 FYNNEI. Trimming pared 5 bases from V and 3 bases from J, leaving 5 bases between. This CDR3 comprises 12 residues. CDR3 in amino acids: CASSPNYNEQFF. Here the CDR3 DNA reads TGTGCCAGCAGTCCTAACTACAATGAGCAGTTCTTC.

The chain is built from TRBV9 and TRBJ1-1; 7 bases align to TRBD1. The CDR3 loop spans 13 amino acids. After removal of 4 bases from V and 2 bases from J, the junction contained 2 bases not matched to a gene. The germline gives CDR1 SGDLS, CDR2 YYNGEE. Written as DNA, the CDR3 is TGTGCCAGCAGCAGGGACAGCAACACTGAAGCTTTCTTT. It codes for CASSRDSNTEAFF.

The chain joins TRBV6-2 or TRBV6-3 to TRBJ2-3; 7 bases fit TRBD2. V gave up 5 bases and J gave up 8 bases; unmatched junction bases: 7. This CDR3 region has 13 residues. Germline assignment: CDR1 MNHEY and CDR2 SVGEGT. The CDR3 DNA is TGTGCCAGCAGTCGGACTAGTCAAGCTACGCAGTATTTT. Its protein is CASSRTSQATQYF.

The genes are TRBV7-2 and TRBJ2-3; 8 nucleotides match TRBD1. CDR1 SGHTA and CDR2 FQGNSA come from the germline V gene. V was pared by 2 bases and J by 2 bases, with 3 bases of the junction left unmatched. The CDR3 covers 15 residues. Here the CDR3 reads CASSLYRGTTDTQYF. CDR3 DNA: TGTGCCAGCAGCTTATACAGGGGGACCACAGATACGCAGTATTTT.

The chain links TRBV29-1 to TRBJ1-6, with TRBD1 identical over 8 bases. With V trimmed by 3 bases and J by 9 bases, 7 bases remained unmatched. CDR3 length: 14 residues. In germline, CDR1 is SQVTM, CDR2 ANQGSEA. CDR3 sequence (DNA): TGCAGCGTTGATACTGGACAGGGAGGTTCACCCCTCCACTTT. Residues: CSVDTGQGGSPLHF.

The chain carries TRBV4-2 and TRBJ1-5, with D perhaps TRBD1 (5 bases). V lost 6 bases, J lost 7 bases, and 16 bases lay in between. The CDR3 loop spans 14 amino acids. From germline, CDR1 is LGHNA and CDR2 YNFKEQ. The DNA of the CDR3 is TGTGCCAGCAGTCCCCGACAGACTCCCCAGCCCCAGCATTTT. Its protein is CASSPRQTPQPQHF.

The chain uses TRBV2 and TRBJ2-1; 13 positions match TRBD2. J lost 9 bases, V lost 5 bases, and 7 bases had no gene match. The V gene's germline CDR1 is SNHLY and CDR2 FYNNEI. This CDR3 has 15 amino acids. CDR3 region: CASSTGLAGVSEQFF. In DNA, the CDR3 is TGTGCCAGCAGTACTGGACTAGCGGGAGTCAGTGAGCAGTTCTTC.

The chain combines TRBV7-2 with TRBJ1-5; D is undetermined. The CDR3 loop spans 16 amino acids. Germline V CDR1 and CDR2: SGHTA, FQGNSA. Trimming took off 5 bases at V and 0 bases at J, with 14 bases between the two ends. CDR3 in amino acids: CASSPWTDASNQPQHF. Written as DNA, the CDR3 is TGTGCCAGCAGCCCTTGGACTGACGCTAGCAATCAGCCCCAGCATTTT.

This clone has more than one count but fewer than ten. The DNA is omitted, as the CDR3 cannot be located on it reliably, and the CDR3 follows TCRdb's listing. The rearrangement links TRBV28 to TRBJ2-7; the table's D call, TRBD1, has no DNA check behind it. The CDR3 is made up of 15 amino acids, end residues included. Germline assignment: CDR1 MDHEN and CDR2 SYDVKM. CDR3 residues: CASSSSMTAAYEQYF.

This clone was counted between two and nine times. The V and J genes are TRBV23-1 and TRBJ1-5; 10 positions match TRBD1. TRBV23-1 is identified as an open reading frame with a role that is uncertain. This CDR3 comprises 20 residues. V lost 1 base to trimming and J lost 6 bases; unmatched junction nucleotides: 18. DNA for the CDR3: TGCGCCAGCAGTCAATACGGGCGGGGGACAGGGGACTTTAGGCGTCAGCCCCAGCATTTT. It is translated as CASSQYGRGTGDFRRQPQHF.

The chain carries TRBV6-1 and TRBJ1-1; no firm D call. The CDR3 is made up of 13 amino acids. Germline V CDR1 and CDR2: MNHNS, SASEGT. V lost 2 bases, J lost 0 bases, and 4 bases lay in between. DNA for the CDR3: TGTGCCAGCAGTGAAACGGTGAACACTGAAGCTTTCTTT. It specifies CASSETVNTEAFF.

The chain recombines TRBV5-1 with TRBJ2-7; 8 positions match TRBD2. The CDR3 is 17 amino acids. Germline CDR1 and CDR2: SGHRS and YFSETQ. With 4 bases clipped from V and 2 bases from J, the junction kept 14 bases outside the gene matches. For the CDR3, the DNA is TGCGCCAGCAGCCTCATTTCAACCGGGACTAGAGCCTACGAGCAGTACTTC. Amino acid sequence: CASSLISTGTRAYEQYF.

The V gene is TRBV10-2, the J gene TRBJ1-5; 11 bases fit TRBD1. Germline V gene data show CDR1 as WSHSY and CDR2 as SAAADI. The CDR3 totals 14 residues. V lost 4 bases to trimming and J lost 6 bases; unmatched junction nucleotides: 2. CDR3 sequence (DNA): TGCGCCAGCAGTGGGGGACAGGGGGTTCAGCCCCAGCATTTT. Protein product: CASSGGQGVQPQHF.